This T cell receptor beta chain appears in the sequencing data of a study of CD8+ T cells in alopecia areata. Findings and caveats of the study: It was less clear whether patients shared TCRs than it was in mice, possibly because of HLA.

Sequencing templates came from extracted RNA that was reverse transcribed into cDNA. Assay used: immunoSEQ multiplex PCR; TCRdb lists only in-frame clones, some missing. The table includes more than 150,000 clones, around 50% detected once. Alopecia areata patients gave lesional scalp punch biopsies and peripheral blood samples. Regarding this clone: The target antigen is unknown.

The CDR3 has 14 residues. CDR1 is SGHTA and CDR2 is FQGNSA in the germline V gene. Losses at the gene ends were 6 bases for V and 5 bases for J; bases not matched to a gene: 6. The specimen was CD4+ T cells sorted from blood, collected at week 0. The sequence derives from a human donor with alopecia areata. V usage is TRBV7-2 and J usage is TRBJ2-5, with 10 bases identical to TRBD1. The CDR3 sequence: CASRRDRGVETQYF. The CDR3 DNA reads as TGTGCCAGCAGGAGGGACAGGGGAGTTGAGACCCAGTACTTC.